This T cell receptor beta chain was obtained from a study of blood T cell repertoires in COVID-19. At the level of the study: T cells, B-cell-depleted T cells, or PBMCs supplied cDNA or gDNA.

The assay was immunoSEQ multiplex PCR, and TCRdb's table has in-frame clones only and misses some. The sample carries 40,000 to 50,000 clones, 89% recorded once. This CDR3 contains 12 residues. V was trimmed by 6 bases and J by 4 bases, leaving 9 bases between them. Germline V gene sequence: CDR1 MNHEY, CDR2 SVGAGI. The sample taken for sequencing was peripheral blood. The source of this sequence is a man between 45 and 60 years old with active COVID-19. V usage is TRBV6-5 and J usage is TRBJ1-2, with a tentative D call TRBD1 (6 bases). The CDR3 bases are TGTGCCAGCAGCCTACAGGGCTATGGCTACACCTTC. Translation: CASSLQGYGYTF.